What follows are 17 T cell receptor beta chains derived from one specimen sequenced in a study of patients and donors after allogeneic stem cell transplantation. TCRdb called the RT-PCR reads again in MiXCR, with one record for every CDR3 protein. The sample yields about a million distinct CDR3 sequences, 18% seen once. The sample comprised blood, either unsorted or a sorted T cell fraction (not recorded which). All receptors come from a human donor who was either an allogeneic HSCT recipient or a stem cell or donor lymphocyte infusion donor (not recorded which). It is not recorded whose cells these are; they may come from a transplant donor.

There are a few counts of this clonotype. V usage is TRBV5-1 and J usage is TRBJ2-1; D is possibly TRBD2 (7 bases). This CDR3 has 14 amino acids. Trimming stripped 1 base from V and 5 bases from J, with 10 bases between. CDR1 SGHRS and CDR2 YFSETQ come from the germline V gene. CDR3 protein: CASSLLGGDNEQFF. In DNA form, the CDR3 reads TGCGCCAGCAGCTTGCTAGGGGGGGACAATGAGCAGTTCTTC.

This clonotype was seen only a few times. Here the CDR3 reads CASRRDRGGETQYF. The CDR3 nucleotides are TGTGCCAGCAGAAGGGACAGGGGAGGAGAGACCCAGTACTTC. The chain is built from TRBV12-3 or TRBV12-4 and TRBJ2-5; 10 bases match TRBD1. The CDR3 contains 14 residues. The ends lost 6 bases at V and 4 bases at J; junction bases unmatched: 5.

CDR3 protein: CASSLIDSINQPQHF. The CDR3 nucleotides are TGCGCCAGCAGCTTGATAGACAGTATTAATCAGCCCCAGCATTTT. This chain connects TRBV5-1 to TRBJ1-5; D may be TRBD1 (5 bases). V was cut by 1 base and J by 4 bases, with 12 bases left in between. There are 15 residues in the CDR3. CDR1 SGHRS and CDR2 YFSETQ come from the germline V gene.

The chain combines TRBV6-1 with TRBJ2-2, with a tentative D call TRBD1 (5 bases). V was shortened by 7 bases and J by 1 base, with 13 bases between the two germline ends. This CDR3 region has 15 residues. Germline V lookup: CDR1 MNHNS, CDR2 SASEGT. CDR3 sequence (DNA): TGTGCCAGCACGCCACGCCAGGGGAACACCGGGGAGCTGTTTTTT. Its translation: CASTPRQGNTGELFF.

The chain couples TRBV20-1 to TRBJ2-5; D call uncertain. This CDR3 contains 11 residues. The germline V gene encodes CDR1 DFQATT and CDR2 SNEGSKA (reference sequence). Between the trimmed V and J ends, which lost 0 bases and 3 bases, there was a span of 2 bases. The CDR3 DNA is TGCAGTGCTAGAGAAGAAGAGACCCAGTACTTC. Protein product: CSAREEETQYF.

In this sample, this clonotype turned up many times. The rearrangement links TRBV5-1 to TRBJ1-2, with a possible D match to TRBD1 (5 bases). Germline assignment: CDR1 SGHRS and CDR2 YFSETQ. The CDR3 covers 16 residues. Trimming removed 2 bases at V and 8 bases at J, with 22 bases between. The CDR3 nucleotides read TGCGCCAGCAGCTTTACTACCGGGACGGTTTCGGCCGGCTACACCTTC. Its translation is CASSFTTGTVSAGYTF.

CDR3 region: CASSFWGSKGTDTQYF. In DNA form, the CDR3 reads TGTGCCAGCAGTTTTTGGGGGTCTAAGGGCACAGATACGCAGTATTTT. The chain combines TRBV12-3 or TRBV12-4 with TRBJ2-3; D may correspond to TRBD1 or TRBD2 (5 bases each). Trimming shortened V by 3 bases and J by 1 base, and 14 bases separated the two germline ends. CDR3 length: 16 residues.

The genes are TRBV4-3 and TRBJ1-5; no clear D. CDR1 and CDR2 from the germline V gene are LGHNA and YSLEER. The V end was cut by 2 bases, the J end by 6 bases, with 8 bases between. This CDR3 has 13 amino acids. The CDR3 DNA sequence: TGCGCCAGCAGCCAAAAAGTCGGTCAGCCCCAGCATTTT. This translates into CASSQKVGQPQHF.

The chain combines TRBV20-1 with TRBJ1-1; D perhaps matches TRBD1 (5 bases). The CDR3 runs 16 residues. V dropped 3 bases and J dropped 1 base, with 18 bases sitting between them. Germline V CDR1 and CDR2: DFQATT, SNEGSKA (reference sequence). The CDR3 loop reads CSASQTGAGKNTEAFF. The CDR3 DNA is TGCAGTGCTAGCCAAACTGGGGCCGGGAAGAACACTGAAGCTTTCTTT.

In DNA form, the CDR3 reads TGTGCCAGCAGTTACCCCCAACCCTACGAGCAGTACTTC. Its translation is CASSYPQPYEQYF. The gene calls are TRBV6-6 and TRBJ2-7; D remains unclear. V lost 2 bases, J lost 2 bases, and 7 bases lay in between. The CDR3 has 13 residues. Germline V gives CDR1 MNHNY, CDR2 SVGAGI (reference sequence).

The chain uses TRBV7-6 and TRBJ1-1; D is perhaps TRBD1 (6 bases). Germline V lookup: CDR1 SGHVS, CDR2 FNYEAQ. V lost 1 base and J lost 0, with 9 bases in between. This CDR3 has 15 residues. CDR3 amino acids: CASSLGQAMNTEAFF. DNA for the CDR3: TGTGCCAGCAGCTTAGGACAGGCTATGAACACTGAAGCTTTCTTT.

This clonotype was picked up many times. V is TRBV9 and J is TRBJ2-7, with D unresolved. The germline V gene has CDR1 SGDLS and CDR2 YYNGEE. The CDR3 loop spans 13 amino acids. The V and J ends lost 4 bases and 4 bases respectively, with 12 bases between them. CDR3 sequence: CASSPNLGYEQYF. The CDR3 nucleotides are TGTGCCAGCAGCCCGAACCTAGGGTACGAGCAGTACTTC.

This clonotype was seen a few times. The chain uses TRBV30 and TRBJ2-7; no clear D. V lost 2 bases and J 2 bases, leaving 10 bases between the germline ends. The CDR3 extends over 13 amino acids. The germline V gene encodes CDR1 GTSNPN and CDR2 SVGIG (reference sequence). The CDR3 DNA reads as TGTGCCTGGAGTAGTGGGATTGCCTACGAGCAGTACTTC. Translating it yields CAWSSGIAYEQYF.

This clonotype was detected many times. CDR3 in amino acids: CASSLVVGAKGNIQYF. The CDR3 DNA sequence: TGTGCCAGCAGTTTAGTAGTCGGGGCGAAGGGTAACATTCAGTACTTC. V gene TRBV12-3 or TRBV12-4 combines with J gene TRBJ2-4; TRBD1 or TRBD2 may be the D gene (5 bases each). Trimming took off 1 base at V and 7 bases at J, with 17 bases between the two ends. The CDR3 has 16 residues.

J is TRBJ1-1 and V is TRBV7-9; D unresolved. The CDR3 contains 13 residues. The germline V gene encodes CDR1 SEHNR and CDR2 FQNEAQ (reference sequence). V was cut by 0 bases and J by 5 bases, with 7 bases left in between. This CDR3 reads CASSLAPRTEAFF. CDR3 DNA: TGTGCCAGCAGCTTAGCCCCCCGGACTGAAGCTTTCTTT.

This chain connects TRBV9 to TRBJ2-4, with a tentative D call TRBD2 (5 bases). CDR3 size: 13 residues. The ends were cut back, 2 bases at V and 13 bases at J, with 16 bases in the middle. In germline, CDR1 is SGDLS, CDR2 YYNGEE. CDR3 coding DNA: TGTGCCAGCAGCGTTGGCGTAGGACTTATACAGTACTTC. This sequence encodes CASSVGVGLIQYF.

DNA of the CDR3: TGTGCCAGCACCTTGTCCGGAGGGTCCTACGAGCAGTACTTC. Its protein product is CASTLSGGSYEQYF. The rearrangement joins TRBV12-3 or TRBV12-4 to TRBJ2-7; the D gene is possibly TRBD2 (6 bases). The CDR3 runs to 14 residues. Deletions cut 7 bases from V and 1 base from J, with 14 bases between.